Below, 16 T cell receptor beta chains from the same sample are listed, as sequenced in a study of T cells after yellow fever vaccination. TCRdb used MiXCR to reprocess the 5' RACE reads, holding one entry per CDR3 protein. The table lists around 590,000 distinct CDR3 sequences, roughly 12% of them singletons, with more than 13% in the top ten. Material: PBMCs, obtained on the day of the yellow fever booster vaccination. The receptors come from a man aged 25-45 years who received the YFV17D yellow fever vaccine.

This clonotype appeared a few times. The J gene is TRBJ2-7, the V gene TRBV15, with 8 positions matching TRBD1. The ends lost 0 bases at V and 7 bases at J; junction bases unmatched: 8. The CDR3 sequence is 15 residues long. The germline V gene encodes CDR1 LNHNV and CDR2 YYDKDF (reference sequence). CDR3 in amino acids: CATSRDQGAEEEQYF. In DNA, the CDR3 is TGTGCCACCAGCAGAGATCAGGGGGCTGAGGAAGAGCAGTACTTC.

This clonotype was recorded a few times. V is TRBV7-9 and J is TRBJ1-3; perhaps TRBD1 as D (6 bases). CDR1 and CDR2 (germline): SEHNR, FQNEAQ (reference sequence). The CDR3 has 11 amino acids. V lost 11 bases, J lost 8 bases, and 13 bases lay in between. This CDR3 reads CARGGGDTIYF. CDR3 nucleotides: TGTGCCCGCGGGGGCGGGGACACCATATATTTT.

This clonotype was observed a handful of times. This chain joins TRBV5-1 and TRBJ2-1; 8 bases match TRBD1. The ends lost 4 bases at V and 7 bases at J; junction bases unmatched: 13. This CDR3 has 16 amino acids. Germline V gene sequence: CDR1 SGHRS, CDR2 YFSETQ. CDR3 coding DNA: TGCGCCAGCAGCACCCCGGCAGGGGGCTTATGGAATGAGCAGTTCTTC. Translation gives CASSTPAGGLWNEQFF.

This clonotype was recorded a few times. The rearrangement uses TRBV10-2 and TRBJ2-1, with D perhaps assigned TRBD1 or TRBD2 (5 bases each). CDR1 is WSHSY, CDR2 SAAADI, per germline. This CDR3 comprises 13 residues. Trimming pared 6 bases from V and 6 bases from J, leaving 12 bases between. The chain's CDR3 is CASSRGPRNEQFF. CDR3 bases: TGCGCCAGCAGCCGGGGACCCCGCAATGAGCAGTTCTTC.

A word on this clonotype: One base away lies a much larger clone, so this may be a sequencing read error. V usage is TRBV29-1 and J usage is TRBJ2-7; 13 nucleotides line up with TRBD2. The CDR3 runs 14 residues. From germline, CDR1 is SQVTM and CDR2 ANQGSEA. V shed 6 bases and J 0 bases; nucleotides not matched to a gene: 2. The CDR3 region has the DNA TGCAGCGTCAGGACTAGCGGGAGCTCCTACGAGCAGTACTTC. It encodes CSVRTSGSSYEQYF.

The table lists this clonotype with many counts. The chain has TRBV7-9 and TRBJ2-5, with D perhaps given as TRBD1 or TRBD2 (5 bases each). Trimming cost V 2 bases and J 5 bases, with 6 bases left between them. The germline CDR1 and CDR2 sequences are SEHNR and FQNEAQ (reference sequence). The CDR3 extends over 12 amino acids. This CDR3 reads CASSLWGETQYF. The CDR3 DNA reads TGTGCCAGCAGCTTATGGGGGGAGACCCAGTACTTC. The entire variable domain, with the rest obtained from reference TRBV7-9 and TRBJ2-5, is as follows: DTGVSQNPRHKITKRGQNVTFRCDPISEHNRLYWYRQTLGQGPEFLTYFQNEAQLEKSRLLSDRFSAERPKGSFSTLEIQRTEQGDSAMYLCASSLWGETQYFGPGTRLLVL.

The CDR3 spells CSARSSSGSVADTQYF. In DNA form, the CDR3 reads TGCAGTGCTAGATCATCCAGCGGGAGTGTCGCAGATACGCAGTATTTT. The chain carries TRBV20-1 and TRBJ2-3, with 8 bases that match TRBD2. The germline CDR1 and CDR2 sequences are DFQATT and SNEGSKA (reference sequence). The CDR3 has 16 residues. The J segment lost 4 bases and the V segment lost 2 bases, leaving 11 bases of the junction unmatched.

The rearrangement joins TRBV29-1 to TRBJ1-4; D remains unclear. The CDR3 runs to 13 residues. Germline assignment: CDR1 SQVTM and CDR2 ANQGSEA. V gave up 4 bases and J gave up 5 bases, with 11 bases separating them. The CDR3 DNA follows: TGCAGCGTTGCGGGAAATAGGAATGAAAAACTGTTTTTT. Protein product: CSVAGNRNEKLFF.

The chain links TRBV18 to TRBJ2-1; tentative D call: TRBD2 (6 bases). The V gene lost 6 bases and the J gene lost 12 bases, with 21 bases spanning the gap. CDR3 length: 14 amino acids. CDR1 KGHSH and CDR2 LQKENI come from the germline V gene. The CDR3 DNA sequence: TGTGCCAGCTCTCCTCCAGCGGGTACAATGGGGCAGTTCTTC. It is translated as CASSPPAGTMGQFF.

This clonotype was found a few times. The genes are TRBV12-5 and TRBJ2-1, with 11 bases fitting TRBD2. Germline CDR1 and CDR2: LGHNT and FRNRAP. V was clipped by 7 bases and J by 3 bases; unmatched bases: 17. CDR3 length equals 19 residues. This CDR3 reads CASAPPGLAAPGDYNEQFF. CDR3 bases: TGTGCTAGTGCCCCTCCGGGACTAGCGGCCCCTGGGGACTACAATGAGCAGTTCTTC. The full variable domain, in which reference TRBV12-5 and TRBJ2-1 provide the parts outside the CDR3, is DARVTQTPRHKVTEMGQEVTMRCQPILGHNTVFWYRQTMMQGLELLAYFRNRAPLDDSGMPKDRFSAEMPDATLATLKIQPSEPRDSAVYFCASAPPGLAAPGDYNEQFFGPGTRLTVL.

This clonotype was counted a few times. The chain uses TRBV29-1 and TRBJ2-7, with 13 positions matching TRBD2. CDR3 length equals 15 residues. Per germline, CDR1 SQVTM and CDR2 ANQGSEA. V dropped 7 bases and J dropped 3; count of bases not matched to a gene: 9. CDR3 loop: CSAETGTSGDYEQYF. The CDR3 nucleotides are TGCAGCGCCGAGACGGGGACTAGCGGGGACTACGAGCAGTACTTC.

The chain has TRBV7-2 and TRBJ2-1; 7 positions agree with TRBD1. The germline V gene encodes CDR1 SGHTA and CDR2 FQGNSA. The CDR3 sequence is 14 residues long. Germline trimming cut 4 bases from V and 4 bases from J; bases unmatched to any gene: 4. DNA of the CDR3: TGTGCCAGCAGCTCACAGACAGGGTACAATGAGCAGTTCTTC. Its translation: CASSSQTGYNEQFF.

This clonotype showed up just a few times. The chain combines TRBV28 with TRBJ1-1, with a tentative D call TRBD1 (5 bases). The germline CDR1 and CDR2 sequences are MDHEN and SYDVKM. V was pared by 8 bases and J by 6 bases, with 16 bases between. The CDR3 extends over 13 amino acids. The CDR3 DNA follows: TGTGCCAGCGGGCATGAGTGGGGGGCTGAAGCTTTCTTT. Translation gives CASGHEWGAEAFF. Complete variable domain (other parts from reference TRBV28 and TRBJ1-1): DVKVTQSSRYLVKRTGEKVFLECVQDMDHENMFWYRQDPGLGLRLIYFSYDVKMKEKGDIPEGYSVSREKKERFSLILESASTNQTSMYLCASGHEWGAEAFFGQGTRLTVV.

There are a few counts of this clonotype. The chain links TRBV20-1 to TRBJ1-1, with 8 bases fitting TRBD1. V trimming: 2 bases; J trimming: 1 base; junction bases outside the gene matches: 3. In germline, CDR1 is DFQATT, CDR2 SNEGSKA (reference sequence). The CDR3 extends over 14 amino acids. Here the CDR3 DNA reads TGCAGTGCTAGAACCGGGACAGGGAACACTGAAGCTTTCTTT. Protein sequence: CSARTGTGNTEAFF.

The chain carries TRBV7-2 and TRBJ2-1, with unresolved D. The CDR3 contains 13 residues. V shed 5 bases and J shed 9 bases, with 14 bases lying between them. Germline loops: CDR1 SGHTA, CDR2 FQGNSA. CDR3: CASSRLPTGEQFF. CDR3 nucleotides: TGTGCCAGCAGCCGTCTTCCGACGGGTGAGCAGTTCTTC.

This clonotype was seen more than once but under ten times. The CDR3 DNA reads TGTGCCAGCAGCTTAGATCCTCTTAGAAAGCAGTTCTTC. It translates to CASSLDPLRKQFF. This chain joins TRBV11-3 and TRBJ2-1, with no clear D. The V end was cut by 0 bases, the J end by 11 bases, with 11 bases between. The CDR3 contains 13 residues. Germline loops: CDR1 SGHNT, CDR2 YENEEA.